This T cell receptor beta chain was obtained from a study of human T cells and chemical hapten exposure (dated by TCRdb to 2020 to 2022). Regarding the study in general: For sensitization, 2% DPC in acetone was applied to an approximately 2 cm by approximately 2 cm area of upper inner arm skin. The patient cohort, mostly female, included alopecia areata with under or over 50% scalp involvement, alopecia totalis and alopecia universalis. Patch testing was performed on the upper back with Finn chambers containing 0.01% DPC, and the patch tests were scored after 6 days according to International Contact Dermatitis Research Group standards. Approximately 28 alopecia patients gave blood for TCR sequencing at one to four time points (pre-sensitization, 2, 6 and 24 weeks). Throughout the roughly 26-week study period, patients were also given weekly therapeutic DPC doses on the scalp. Libraries were pooled for sequencing, and per-sample TCR yields varied mainly because of small differences in library volumes within the pool. Blood samples were taken from patients before sensitization (week 0) and at 2, 6 and about 24 weeks after DPC sensitization. Peripheral blood TCR repertoire changes were tracked in vivo in alopecia patients during primary and secondary sensitization to the hapten diphenylcyclopropenone (DPC). What the work shows at the level of the full study, not this receptor alone: The number of TCRs above 1 in 1000 frequency did not change with DPC sensitization; there was no evidence of global repertoire structure alterations. After repeated subsampling, changes were observed in the strength of the expansion versus patch-test correlation and in the threshold at which the correlation became significant. A positive correlation was found between the number of PT1 expanded TCRs and patch test score, with significance reached at thresholds 8, 16 and 32 but not 4. Compared with pre-sensitization or healthy control sets, expanded TCRs formed significantly more large CDR3 similarity clusters, which is consistent with antigen-driven responses. Alopecia, a presumed autoimmune disease, was present in all patients, so the immune response of the patients might differ from that of healthy individuals.

Library preparation attached unique molecular identifiers to individual cDNA molecules for quantitative, reproducible TCR counting. Both TCR alpha and TCR beta chains were sequenced from each blood RNA sample. In the paper's pipeline: A median of around 100,000 TCRs per sample was observed, with a range of about 20,000 to 750,000. V, J and CDR3 annotation of the TCR reads was carried out using the Decombinator software suite. Every sample was subsampled to the same number of TCRs (28,000) for the PS versus PT1 abundance plots. Expanded TCRs were defined as absent before sensitization and observed at least eight times at the 2-week time point. The raw public reads went through TCRdb reprocessing: fastp at Q25, MiXCR clone calling, in-frame beta chains kept. Every distinct CDR3 protein forms one entry, paired with its most common genes and DNA. The V and J calls here are based on TCRdb, not the publication. The sample data list about 2,600 distinct CDR3 sequences, and over 40% of these were observed just once. 10% to 11% of the sample lies in the top ten.

A note on this clonotype: This clone's antigen is unknown. Qualities for individual bases were not recorded, and no much larger clone is one base off.

The CDR3 spans 14 residues, from the cysteine through the phenylalanine. The DNA shown is the 42-base CDR3, in frame from base 1. V is pruned by 5 bases and J by 5 bases, leaving 1 base of the junction without a gene match. In the germline V gene, CDR1 corresponds to MDHEN and CDR2 to SYDVKM. Reading the label with the study, this specimen's treatment or condition is: therapeutic diphenylcyclopropenone sensitization with weekly scalp DPC. Blood at each patch-test visit was drawn before the patch test was applied. Patients were eligible if aged 18 to 70, diagnosed with alopecia and judged suitable for DPC therapy, and pregnant patients were excluded. Total RNA was extracted from unfractionated whole blood that had been collected in Tempus Blood RNA tubes.

The TCR comes from an adult with alopecia areata. Some clones in this sample may be carry-over from other donors' samples. This table probably holds off-target reads from a library built for another chain. Sequencing was performed on whole blood, taken before DPC sensitization or 2, 6, or about 24 weeks after (not recorded which). The chain employs TRBV28 and TRBJ2-2, with TRBD2 identical over 11 junction bases. The nucleotide sequence reads TGTGCCAGCAGTCGGACTAGCGGGACCGGGGAGCTGTTTTTT. This yields the protein CASSRTSGTGELFF.